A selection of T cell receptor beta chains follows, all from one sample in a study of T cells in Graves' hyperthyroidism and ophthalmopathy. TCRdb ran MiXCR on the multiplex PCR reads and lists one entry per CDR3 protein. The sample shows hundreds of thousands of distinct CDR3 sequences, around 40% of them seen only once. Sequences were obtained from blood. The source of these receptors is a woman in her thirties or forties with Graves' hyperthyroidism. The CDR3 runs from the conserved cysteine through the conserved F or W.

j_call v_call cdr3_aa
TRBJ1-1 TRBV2 CASTSLVRELNTEAFF
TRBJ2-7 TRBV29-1 CSVLTGNYEQYF
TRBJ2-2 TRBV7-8 CASSKTSGRSLTGELFF
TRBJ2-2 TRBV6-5 CASSLAGRTGELFF
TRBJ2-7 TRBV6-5 CASQGQGEQYF
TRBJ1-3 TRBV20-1 CSVPTGHGPGNTIYF
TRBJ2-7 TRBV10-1 CASSAGGPEQYF
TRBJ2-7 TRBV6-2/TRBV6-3 CASTLRGLPSYEQYF
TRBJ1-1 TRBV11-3 CASSYDRSNTEAFF
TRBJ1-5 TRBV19 CASSIAGDWGNQPQHF
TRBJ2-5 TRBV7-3 CASSQTAGMGETQYF
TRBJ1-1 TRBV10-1 CASMGPWATEAFF
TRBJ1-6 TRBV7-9 CASSRGGMEDSPLHF
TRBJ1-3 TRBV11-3 CASSLDRGRGNTIYF
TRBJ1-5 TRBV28 CASSKGQGSINQPQHF
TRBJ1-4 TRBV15 CATSRDSYEKLFF
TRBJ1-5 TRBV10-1 CASGEAGNQPQHF
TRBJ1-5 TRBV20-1 CSASSGGRQPQHF
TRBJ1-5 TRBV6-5 CASGQGYSQPQHF
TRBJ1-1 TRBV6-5 CASSYFLRPNTEAFF
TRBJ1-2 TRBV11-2 CASRRGGGAVGYTF
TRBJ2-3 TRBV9 CASSVSGGTDTQYF
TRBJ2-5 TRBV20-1 CSAREGTGLQETQYF
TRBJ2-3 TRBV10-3 CAISSIDTQYF
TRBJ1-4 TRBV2 CASSELRGVGEKLFF
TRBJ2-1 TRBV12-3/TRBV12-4 CASGERQGEQFF
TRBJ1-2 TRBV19 CASSIARLRDRGYGYTF
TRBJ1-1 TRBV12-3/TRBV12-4 CASRSDREAFF
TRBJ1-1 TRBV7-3 CASSVPRINQNTEAFF
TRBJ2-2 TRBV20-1 CSAAGTSGSKAGELFF
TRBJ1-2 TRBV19 CASSISSRGINYGYTF
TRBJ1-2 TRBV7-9 CASSLVGVPGYTF
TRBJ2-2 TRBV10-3 CAISVGTSNTGELFF
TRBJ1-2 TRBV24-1 CASSSGSRSYGYTF
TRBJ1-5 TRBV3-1 CASSQGRSGQPQHF
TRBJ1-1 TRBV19 CASSARMYDTEAFF
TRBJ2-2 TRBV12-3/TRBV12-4 CASSLLTSTGELFF
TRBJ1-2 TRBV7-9 CASSHGTRAANYGYTF
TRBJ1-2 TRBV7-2 CASSLRPGSNYGYTF
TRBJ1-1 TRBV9 CASSADAAGGDEAFF